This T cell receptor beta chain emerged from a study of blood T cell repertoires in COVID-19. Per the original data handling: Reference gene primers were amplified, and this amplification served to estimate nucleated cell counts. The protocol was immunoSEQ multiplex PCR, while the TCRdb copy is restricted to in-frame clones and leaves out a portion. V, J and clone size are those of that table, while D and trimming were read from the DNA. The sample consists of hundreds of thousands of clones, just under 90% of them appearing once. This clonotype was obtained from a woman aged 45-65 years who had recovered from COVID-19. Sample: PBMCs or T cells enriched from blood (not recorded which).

The CDR3 DNA reads TGCGCCAGCAGACAACGTGGGACAGTGGGGGCCTCTGGGGCCAACGTCCTGACTTTC. Protein product: CASRQRGTVGASGANVLTF. V is TRBV5-1 and J is TRBJ2-6; 7 nucleotides align to TRBD1. The CDR3 has 19 amino acids. Germline V gene sequence: CDR1 SGHRS, CDR2 YFSETQ. Trimming took 5 bases from V and 0 from J; bases not matched to a gene: 14.